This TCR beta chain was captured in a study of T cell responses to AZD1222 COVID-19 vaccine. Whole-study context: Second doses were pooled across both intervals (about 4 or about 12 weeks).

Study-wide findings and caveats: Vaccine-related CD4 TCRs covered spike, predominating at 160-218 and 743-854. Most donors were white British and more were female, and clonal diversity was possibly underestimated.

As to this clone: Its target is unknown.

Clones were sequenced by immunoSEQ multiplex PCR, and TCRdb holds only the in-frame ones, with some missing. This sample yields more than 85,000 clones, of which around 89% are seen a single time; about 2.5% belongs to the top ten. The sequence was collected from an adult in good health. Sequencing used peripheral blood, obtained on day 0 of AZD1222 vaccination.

CDR3 DNA sequence: TGTGCCAGCAGCTTTTACAGGGCGAGCTCTGGAAACACCATATATTTT. It translates to CASSFYRASSGNTIYF. The chain recombines TRBV11-2 with TRBJ1-3, with D perhaps matching TRBD1 (6 bases). Deletions cut 3 bases from V and 0 bases from J, with 12 bases between. Germline V lookup: CDR1 SGHAT, CDR2 FQNNGV. This CDR3 comprises 16 residues.